The rows below give T cell receptor beta chains drawn from one sample of a study of cytomegalovirus exposure and HLA in healthy donors. Repertoires were generated with immunoSEQ multiplex PCR, while TCRdb's copy carries only in-frame clones and drops some. The data hold approximately 88,000 clones, with 55% to 75% observed a single time. The specimen was PBMCs. Receptors were obtained from a man between 60 and 75 years old in good health and CMV-seronegative. The CDR3 runs from the conserved cysteine through the conserved F or W. The D gene is left open where the match is weak. Clone size is not always given. Where it is, it says once, few, many or a class for expanded clones.

J gene: TRBJ2-1; D gene: TRBD2; V gene: TRBV5-1; clone size: few; CDR3 length: 16; CDR3 DNA: TGCGCCAGCAGCTTGAAGTCTAGCGGGAGTTACAATGAGCAGTTCTTC; CDR3 protein: CASSLKSSGSYNEQFF
J gene: TRBJ1-5; D gene: -; V gene: TRBV9; clone size: -; CDR3 length: 15; CDR3 DNA: TGTGCCAGCAGCGTAGGGGGAGGGGTAAATCAGCCCCAGCATTTT; CDR3 protein: CASSVGGGVNQPQHF
J gene: TRBJ2-1; D gene: -; V gene: TRBV25-1; clone size: -; CDR3 length: 17; CDR3 DNA: TGTGCCAGCAGTCCTACGAGCCTGATCCCCGTATACAATGAGCAGTTCTTC; CDR3 protein: CASSPTSLIPVYNEQFF
J gene: TRBJ1-1; D gene: -; V gene: TRBV11-1; clone size: -; CDR3 length: 14; CDR3 DNA: TGTGCCAGCAGCTTACAAGGACACTCGTCTGAAGCTTTCTTT; CDR3 protein: CASSLQGHSSEAFF
J gene: TRBJ2-3; D gene: -; V gene: TRBV5-1; clone size: -; CDR3 length: 12; CDR3 DNA: TGCGCCAGCAGCTTCCCAGAAGATACGCAGTATTTT; CDR3 protein: CASSFPEDTQYF
J gene: TRBJ2-3; D gene: TRBD2; V gene: TRBV5-6; clone size: -; CDR3 length: 17; CDR3 DNA: TGTGCCAGCAGCTCCCGCGGACTAGCGGGGGGCACAGATACGCAGTATTTT; CDR3 protein: CASSSRGLAGGTDTQYF
J gene: TRBJ2-1; D gene: TRBD2; V gene: TRBV15; clone size: -; CDR3 length: 17; CDR3 DNA: TGTGCCACCAGCAGGGGGACTAGCGGGAGGCGCTACAATGAGCAGTTCTTC; CDR3 protein: CATSRGTSGRRYNEQFF
J gene: TRBJ1-1; D gene: -; V gene: TRBV10-3; clone size: few; CDR3 length: 11; CDR3 DNA: TGTGCCATCAGTACGGACACTGAAGCTTTCTTT; CDR3 protein: CAISTDTEAFF
J gene: TRBJ2-7; D gene: -; V gene: TRBV7-9; clone size: -; CDR3 length: 15; CDR3 DNA: TGTGCCAGCAGCTTAGATAGCAGGGATCAATACGAGCAGTACTTC; CDR3 protein: CASSLDSRDQYEQYF
J gene: TRBJ1-1; D gene: -; V gene: TRBV5-1; clone size: once; CDR3 length: 14; CDR3 DNA: TGCGCCAGCAGCGAGCAGGGTGGGGACACTGAAGCTTTCTTT; CDR3 protein: CASSEQGGDTEAFF
J gene: TRBJ1-2; D gene: -; V gene: TRBV13; clone size: -; CDR3 length: 15; CDR3 DNA: TGTGCCAGCAGCCCAGGTCCCGCCCTCCCTGATAGCTACACCTTC; CDR3 protein: CASSPGPALPDSYTF
J gene: TRBJ1-3; D gene: TRBD1; V gene: TRBV7-2; clone size: -; CDR3 length: 17; CDR3 DNA: TGTGCCAGCAGCCAACGACAGGGGGCGCTTTCTGGAAACACCATATATTTT; CDR3 protein: CASSQRQGALSGNTIYF
J gene: TRBJ1-2; D gene: -; V gene: TRBV18; clone size: -; CDR3 length: 13; CDR3 DNA: TGTGCCAGCTCACCGGACAGTAACTATGGCTACACCTTC; CDR3 protein: CASSPDSNYGYTF
J gene: TRBJ1-1; D gene: -; V gene: TRBV6-1; clone size: -; CDR3 length: 12; CDR3 DNA: TGTGCCAGCGGGCGGGGTGGCACTGAAGCTTTCTTT; CDR3 protein: CASGRGGTEAFF
J gene: TRBJ1-1; D gene: -; V gene: TRBV10-3; clone size: -; CDR3 length: 13; CDR3 DNA: TGTGCCATCAGTGAACTTGACAGTACTGAAGCTTTCTTT; CDR3 protein: CAISELDSTEAFF
J gene: TRBJ2-3; D gene: -; V gene: TRBV5-1; clone size: once; CDR3 length: 13; CDR3 DNA: TGCGCCAGCAGCTCCCTAGTCGAAGATACGCAGTATTTT; CDR3 protein: CASSSLVEDTQYF
J gene: TRBJ2-1; D gene: TRBD2; V gene: TRBV10-2; clone size: -; CDR3 length: 12; CDR3 DNA: TGCGCCAGCAGTGAATCTAGCGGGCAGCAGTTCTTC; CDR3 protein: CASSESSGQQFF
J gene: TRBJ2-3; D gene: TRBD2; V gene: TRBV13; clone size: -; CDR3 length: 15; CDR3 DNA: TGTGCCAGCAGCTTAGGGGGACTAACCACAGATACGCAGTATTTT; CDR3 protein: CASSLGGLTTDTQYF
J gene: TRBJ1-5; D gene: -; V gene: TRBV7-2; clone size: few; CDR3 length: 14; CDR3 DNA: TGTGCCAGCAGCCCCGACGGGTACAATCAGCCCCAGCATTTT; CDR3 protein: CASSPDGYNQPQHF
J gene: TRBJ2-5; D gene: TRBD1; V gene: TRBV11-1; clone size: few; CDR3 length: 17; CDR3 DNA: TGTGCCAGCAGCCAACTCTTAACCGGGACAGGGGGAGAGACCCAGTACTTC; CDR3 protein: CASSQLLTGTGGETQYF
J gene: TRBJ1-3; D gene: -; V gene: TRBV19; clone size: -; CDR3 length: 16; CDR3 DNA: TGTGCCAGTAGTATAAGCGGGACGGCAGAAGGAAACACCATATATTTT; CDR3 protein: CASSISGTAEGNTIYF
J gene: TRBJ2-3; D gene: TRBD1; V gene: TRBV2; clone size: once; CDR3 length: 14; CDR3 DNA: TGTGCCAGCAAGGACAGGGTGGGCACAGATACGCAGTATTTT; CDR3 protein: CASKDRVGTDTQYF
J gene: TRBJ2-3; D gene: TRBD1; V gene: TRBV5-4; clone size: -; CDR3 length: 15; CDR3 DNA: TGTGCCAGCAGCTTAAAACAGGGGGCCGGAGATACGCAGTATTTT; CDR3 protein: CASSLKQGAGDTQYF
J gene: TRBJ1-5; D gene: -; V gene: TRBV7-9; clone size: few; CDR3 length: 14; CDR3 DNA: TGTGCCAGCAGCTTAGACGGGGTAGGCCAGCCCCAGCATTTT; CDR3 protein: CASSLDGVGQPQHF
J gene: TRBJ2-7; D gene: TRBD1; V gene: TRBV27; clone size: -; CDR3 length: 15; CDR3 DNA: TGTGCCAGCAGTTTGTCAGGGGGCGGTGGCTACGAGCAGTACTTC; CDR3 protein: CASSLSGGGGYEQYF
J gene: TRBJ2-6; D gene: -; V gene: TRBV11-2; clone size: -; CDR3 length: 16; CDR3 DNA: TGTGCCAGCAGCCGACAATCAGGGGCTGGGGCCAACGTCCTGACTTTC; CDR3 protein: CASSRQSGAGANVLTF
J gene: TRBJ2-3; D gene: -; V gene: TRBV11-2; clone size: -; CDR3 length: 12; CDR3 DNA: TGTGCCAGCAGCGATAGCGGTCTTACGCAGTATTTT; CDR3 protein: CASSDSGLTQYF
J gene: TRBJ2-2; D gene: -; V gene: TRBV9; clone size: -; CDR3 length: 14; CDR3 DNA: TGTGCCAGCAGCGTAGACGAGTACACCGGGGAGCTGTTTTTT; CDR3 protein: CASSVDEYTGELFF